The clone carrying this T cell receptor (beta chain) turned up a few times. Its specificity is unknown. Gene names and germline refer to mouse. The CDR3 goes on 4 residues after the read ends, and that part is filled in from the germline J gene. The CDR3 spans 16 residues. Germline V gene lookup returns CDR1 NNHNN and CDR2 SYGAGS (reference sequence). The V gene end was trimmed by 2 bases and the J gene end by 2 bases; junction bases not matched to a gene: 4. This sample is drawn from a study of CD8+ T cells in alopecia areata. Study-wide context: Those receiving the skin were roughly 7-10-week-old female C3H/HeJ mice, whose grafts came from 6-12-month-old C3H/HeJ donors with spontaneous alopecia.

Findings of the study overall: Normal-skin resident alphabeta T cells also appear among scalp sample sequences. Possibly because of HLA-related factors, TCR sharing was less clear across patients than in mice. It was lesional scalp, especially alopecia totalis/universalis, that showed higher clonality than normal scalp.

Cells from pooled cutaneous lymph nodes were sorted by CD4, CD8alpha, NKG2D, NKG2ACE and other markers. Sequencing relied on a cDNA template that was reverse transcribed from extracted RNA. TCRdb's table, derived via immunoSEQ multiplex PCR, lists solely in-frame clones and lacks some. The sample has approximately 280,000 clones, none seen only once. The rearrangement links TRBV13-2 to TRBJ2-7; 13 nucleotides align to TRBD2. This clonotype was sampled from a C3H/HeJ mouse with alopecia areata. Strain haplotype (MHC): H2-k. Sequenced sample: CD4+ T cells sorted from a lymph node. The sequenced part of the CDR3 DNA is TGTGCCAGCGGTGAGCCGGGACTGGGGGGGACCTAT. Residues: CASGEPGLGGTY. The complete CDR3 sequence is CASGEPGLGGTYEQYF.